The 32 T cell receptor beta chains reported below all come from one sample, sequenced in a study of shared clonotypes between healthy human individuals. The repertoire was sequenced with immunoSEQ multiplex PCR; TCRdb's copy has only in-frame clones and lacks some. The sample records about 600,000 clones, more than 95% being singletons. Sequencing was done on a sample of naive CD4+ T cells sorted from blood. Subset noted: CD45RA+ positively selected. These receptors originate from a woman in her 30s in good health.

The rearrangement uses TRBV7-9 and TRBJ1-4; D gene uncertain. This CDR3 has 10 residues. Germline CDR1 is SEHNR and CDR2 is FQNEAQ (reference sequence). CDR3 protein: CAVRDEKLFF. The CDR3 coding sequence is TGTGCTGTCAGAGATGAAAAACTGTTTTTT.

This rearrangement joins TRBV2 to TRBJ2-7; D might be TRBD1 (5 bases). The V and J ends lost 0 bases and 4 bases respectively, with 10 bases between them. CDR3 length equals 14 residues. Germline loops: CDR1 SNHLY, CDR2 FYNNEI. The CDR3 loop is CASSEAGGQYEQYF. CDR3 nucleotides: TGTGCCAGCAGTGAAGCGGGCGGACAATACGAGCAGTACTTC.

The chain employs TRBV19 and TRBJ1-5; no firm D call. Deletions cut 0 bases from V and 0 bases from J, with 12 bases between. The germline CDR1 and CDR2 sequences are LNHDA and SQIVND (reference sequence). CDR3 size: 17 residues. In DNA form, the CDR3 reads TGTGCCAGTAGTATAGACTTGGGTGCAGATAGCAATCAGCCCCAGCATTTT. Amino acid sequence: CASSIDLGADSNQPQHF. The full variable domain, in which reference TRBV19 and TRBJ1-5 provide the parts outside the CDR3, is DGGITQSPKYLFRKEGQNVTLSCEQNLNHDAMYWYRQDPGQGLRLIYYSQIVNDFQKGDIAEGYSVSREKKESFPLTVTSAQKNPTAFYLCASSIDLGADSNQPQHFGDGTRLSIL.

The CDR3 DNA follows: TGCGCCAGCAGCTTCCGGACTAGCGAGGGCGGGGAGCTGTTTTTT. Its protein product is CASSFRTSEGGELFF. The chain joins TRBV5-1 to TRBJ2-2; TRBD2 matches 9 bases. Per germline, CDR1 SGHRS and CDR2 YFSETQ. The CDR3 is made up of 15 amino acids. With V trimmed by 2 bases and J by 7 bases, 6 bases remained unmatched.

This clone was detected only once. This sequence joins TRBV10-3 and TRBJ2-7; 16 positions agree with TRBD2. Germline CDR1 reads ENHRY; CDR2 reads SYGVKD. The CDR3 length is 16 residues. V was clipped by 4 bases and J by 6 bases; unmatched bases: 6. The CDR3 spells CAISGGLAGGPREQYF. CDR3 sequence (DNA): TGTGCCATCAGTGGGGGACTAGCGGGAGGGCCTCGCGAGCAGTACTTC.

The J gene is TRBJ1-3, the V gene TRBV14; tentatively, D is TRBD1 (5 bases). Per the germline V gene, CDR1 is SGHDN and CDR2 is FVKESK. The CDR3 has 18 residues. With 4 bases removed from V and 0 bases from J, the gap between germline ends came to 19 bases. CDR3 sequence (DNA): TGTGCCAGCAGCCCGGGGGTGCCAAAGGTGGACTCTGGAAACACCATATATTTT. As protein: CASSPGVPKVDSGNTIYF.

V and J are TRBV12-2 and TRBJ2-6; the table names TRBD2, a call not compared with the DNA. TRBV12-2 is a pseudogene. The CDR3 is 21 amino acids. The CDR3 sequence: CASRPGTSGTSGSSGANVLTF. The CDR3 nucleotides are TGTGCAAGTCGTCCTGGAACCTCAGGGACTAGCGGAAGCTCTGGGGCCAACGTCCTGACTTTC.

V gene TRBV5-4 combines with J gene TRBJ2-5, with D possibly matching TRBD1 (5 bases). The J call may be incorrect, as the DNA end agrees better with TRBJ2-7. The V gene's germline CDR1 is SGHNT and CDR2 YYREEE (reference sequence). The length of the CDR3 is 15 residues. DNA of the CDR3: TGTGCCAGCAGCTTGGCTGGGTGGGTAGGGGACGAGCAGTACTTC. Translating it yields CASSLAGWVGDEQYF.

The chain is built from TRBV7-8 and TRBJ2-2; D not certain. This CDR3 contains 14 residues. Deletions cut 3 bases from V and 9 bases from J, with 14 bases between. Germline CDR1 reads SGHVS; CDR2 reads FQNEAQ. CDR3 bases: TGTGCCAGCAGCTTCGGCGGCAGGAACAGGGAGCTGTTTTTT. Translated: CASSFGGRNRELFF.

This rearrangement joins TRBV28 to TRBJ2-7, with a possible D match to TRBD2 (6 bases). Per germline, CDR1 MDHEN and CDR2 SYDVKM. V lost 7 bases to trimming and J lost 4 bases, with 11 bases between them. CDR3 length: 12 residues. Here the CDR3 DNA reads TGTGCCAGCACGGCGGGAATTTACGAGCAGTACTTC. Protein sequence: CASTAGIYEQYF.

V and J are TRBV14 and TRBJ1-5; tentative D call: TRBD1 (6 bases). CDR1 and CDR2 (germline): SGHDN, FVKESK. The ends were cut back, 1 base at V and 7 bases at J, with 8 bases in the middle. The CDR3 has 13 residues. The CDR3 here is CASSQGTEQPQHF. In DNA, the CDR3 is TGTGCCAGCAGCCAAGGGACAGAACAGCCCCAGCATTTT.

The CDR3 region has the DNA TGTGCCTCACGACTAGCGGGAGGCGATGAGCAGTTCTTC. Protein product: CASRLAGGDEQFF. The gene calls are TRBV19 and TRBJ2-1; 13 nucleotides agree with TRBD2. The CDR3 runs 13 residues. V trimming: 11 bases; J trimming: 8 bases; junction bases outside the gene matches: 6. The germline CDR1 and CDR2 sequences are LNHDA and SQIVND (reference sequence). The variable domain in full, with the rest retrieved from reference TRBV19 and TRBJ2-1, is DGGITQSPKYLFRKEGQNVTLSCEQNLNHDAMYWYRQDPGQGLRLIYYSQIVNDFQKGDIAEGYSVSREKKESFPLTVTSAQKNPTAFYLCASRLAGGDEQFFGPGTRLTVL.

The V and J genes are TRBV28 and TRBJ1-1, with D possibly TRBD1 on 6 matching bases. CDR1 MDHEN and CDR2 SYDVKM come from the germline V gene. The length of the CDR3 is 15 residues. Trimming shortened V by 7 bases and J by 0 bases, and 15 bases separated the two germline ends. CDR3 nucleotides: TGTGCCAGCATTCAAGCTACAGGGATGAACACTGAAGCTTTCTTT. Its protein product is CASIQATGMNTEAFF.

The V gene is TRBV6-5, the J gene TRBJ1-4; no firm D call. The CDR3 sequence is 15 residues long. Germline V CDR1 and CDR2: MNHEY, SVGAGI. V lost 0 bases and J lost 7, with 12 bases in between. The chain's CDR3 is CASSYSGGKGEKLFF. CDR3 sequence (DNA): TGTGCCAGCAGTTACTCCGGAGGGAAGGGTGAAAAACTGTTTTTT.

The chain has TRBV6-6 and TRBJ2-3; D may be TRBD2 (7 bases). CDR3 length: 15 residues. Trimming shortened V by 10 bases and J by 1 base, and 18 bases separated the two germline ends. CDR1 and CDR2 from the germline V gene are MNHNY and SVGAGI (reference sequence). The DNA of the CDR3 is TGTGCCACCCTGCGGGGGCCGGAGGGCACAGATACGCAGTATTTT. This encodes CATLRGPEGTDTQYF.

This clone was picked up one time. The chain recombines TRBV6-1 with TRBJ2-1, with D perhaps given as TRBD1 or TRBD2 (5 bases each). V lost 1 base and J 4 bases, leaving 8 bases between the germline ends. Germline CDR1 reads MNHNS; CDR2 reads SASEGT. This CDR3 is built from 14 residues. The CDR3: CASSEEWGYNEQFF. The CDR3 DNA reads as TGTGCCAGCAGTGAAGAGTGGGGGTACAATGAGCAGTTCTTC.

As to this clone: The junction and the germline gene differ at one end; a read error may be behind it. The chain links TRBV18 to TRBJ2-5; D is unresolved. Germline CDR1 KGHSH, CDR2 LQKENI. This CDR3 contains 13 residues. For the CDR3, the DNA is TGTGCCAGCTCACAGGTCCAGCAAGAGATCCAGTACTTC. It specifies CASSQVQQEIQYF.

The chain employs TRBV10-3 and TRBJ2-2, with D possibly TRBD2 on 6 matching bases. This CDR3 spans 12 amino acids. Looked up from germline, CDR1 is ENHRY and CDR2 is SYGVKD. V gave up 10 bases and J gave up 5 bases, with 11 bases separating them. The CDR3 DNA is TGTGCCACTCTAGCGAGTACCGGGGAGCTGTTTTTT. Protein: CATLASTGELFF.

The chain links TRBV7-2 to TRBJ2-2; D unresolved. Germline V gene lookup returns CDR1 SGHTA and CDR2 FQGNSA. This CDR3 spans 16 amino acids. Trimming pared 1 base from V and 0 bases from J, leaving 9 bases between. In DNA form, the CDR3 reads TGTGCCAGCAGCTTAGGTCAGCACGCGAACACCGGGGAGCTGTTTTTT. This sequence encodes CASSLGQHANTGELFF.

The genes are TRBV2 and TRBJ2-7, with 11 bases identical to TRBD2. CDR1 SNHLY and CDR2 FYNNEI come from the germline V gene. V lost 7 bases to trimming and J lost 3 bases; unmatched junction nucleotides: 5. This CDR3 spans 14 amino acids. DNA for the CDR3: TGTGCCAGCACTGGACTAGCGGGCGTCTACGAGCAGTACTTC. Translated: CASTGLAGVYEQYF.

The CDR3 DNA reads as TGTGCCAGCAGCTCTGCCCCCGGGACATTCTACAATGAGCAGTTCTTC. It yields the protein CASSSAPGTFYNEQFF. V gene TRBV5-4 combines with J gene TRBJ2-1, with a possible D match to TRBD1 (6 bases). The length of the CDR3 is 16 residues. Germline CDR1 and CDR2: SGHNT and YYREEE (reference sequence). V was pared by 3 bases and J by 3 bases, with 16 bases between.

J is TRBJ2-7 and V is TRBV19; 8 bases match TRBD1. CDR3 length: 14 amino acids. J gave up 6 bases and V 5 bases, and 9 bases lay outside the gene matches. CDR1 and CDR2 (germline): LNHDA, SQIVND (reference sequence). Here the CDR3 reads CASSLRDRLPEQYF. CDR3 sequence (DNA): TGTGCCAGTAGTCTCCGGGACAGGTTGCCCGAGCAGTACTTC.

The chain employs TRBV9 and TRBJ2-1, with 11 nucleotides matching TRBD2. After removal of 3 bases from V and 4 bases from J, the junction contained 3 bases not matched to a gene. The germline V gene encodes CDR1 SGDLS and CDR2 YYNGEE. The CDR3 contains 15 residues. For the CDR3, the DNA is TGTGCCAGCAGCGGACTAGCGGGACCTTACAATGAGCAGTTCTTC. Translating gives CASSGLAGPYNEQFF.

This clone occurred once. This sequence joins TRBV5-1 and TRBJ2-5; TRBD2 agrees at 16 bases. The J call may be in error: the DNA end matches TRBJ2-7 better. This CDR3 contains 18 residues. CDR1 is SGHRS and CDR2 is YFSETQ in the germline V gene. CDR3 DNA sequence: TGCGCCAGCAGCCCGACGGGACTAGCGGGAGGGGACTCCTACGAGCAGTACTTC. Protein product: CASSPTGLAGGDSYEQYF.

V usage is TRBV28 and J usage is TRBJ1-2, with D uncertain. The V end was cut by 1 base, the J end by 1 base, with 7 bases between. CDR1 MDHEN and CDR2 SYDVKM come from the germline V gene. The CDR3 has 14 residues. The CDR3 DNA reads TGTGCCAGCAGTTTATCGAGCGGTAACTATGGCTACACCTTC. Encoded protein: CASSLSSGNYGYTF.

The CDR3 bases are TGCAGCGTTGACAACCCCAGCAATGAGCAGTTCTTC. Encoded protein: CSVDNPSNEQFF. This chain joins TRBV29-1 and TRBJ2-1; D ambiguous. Germline V gene data show CDR1 as SQVTM and CDR2 as ANQGSEA. The CDR3 is 12 residues long. V lost 3 bases, J lost 6 bases, and 9 bases lay in between.

This chain connects TRBV6-5 to TRBJ2-7; TRBD1 aligns across 8 bases. Trimming took 4 bases from V and 13 from J; bases not matched to a gene: 9. CDR1 is MNHEY, CDR2 SVGAGI, per germline. CDR3 length: 12 residues. CDR3 in amino acids: CASSLDRVHLYF. CDR3 sequence (DNA): TGTGCCAGCAGTTTGGACAGGGTCCACCTATACTTC.

V usage is TRBV19 and J usage is TRBJ1-1, with D unclear. The CDR3 has 14 residues. Germline V gene lookup returns CDR1 LNHDA and CDR2 SQIVND (reference sequence). V dropped 5 bases and J dropped 1 base, with 11 bases sitting between them. The CDR3 loop reads CASSFPAGNTEAFF. For the CDR3, the DNA is TGTGCCAGTAGTTTCCCTGCAGGGAACACTGAAGCTTTCTTT.

J is TRBJ2-1 and V is TRBV29-1; no clear D. Germline V lookup: CDR1 SQVTM, CDR2 ANQGSEA. V dropped 2 bases and J dropped 0 bases, with 11 bases sitting between them. This CDR3 spans 15 amino acids. CDR3 sequence: CSVEKGSSSYNEQFF. The CDR3 nucleotides read TGCAGCGTTGAAAAGGGATCGAGCTCCTACAATGAGCAGTTCTTC.

This clone has a handful of counts. CDR3 protein: CAISESNGGEQYF. In nucleotides, the CDR3 is TGTGCCATCAGTGAGTCGAATGGTGGCGAGCAGTACTTC. The genes are TRBV10-3 and TRBJ2-7; D is undetermined. V was cut by 0 bases and J by 6 bases, with 9 bases left in between. The CDR3 length is 13 residues. Germline CDR1 ENHRY, CDR2 SYGVKD.

This chain joins TRBV28 and TRBJ1-2, with 8 bases matching TRBD1. With V trimmed by 5 bases and J by 0 bases, 5 bases remained unmatched. CDR1 is MDHEN, CDR2 SYDVKM, per germline. The CDR3 is 15 residues long. The CDR3 DNA reads as TGTGCCAGCAGTCAAACAGGGGGGGCTAACTATGGCTACACCTTC. Protein sequence: CASSQTGGANYGYTF.

This clone was observed a few times. This chain uses TRBV29-1 with TRBJ2-5, with TRBD2 as a possible D gene (5 bases). Germline values: CDR1 SQVTM, CDR2 ANQGSEA. V was trimmed by 4 bases and J by 10 bases, leaving 10 bases between them. The CDR3 totals 10 residues. CDR3 residues: CSVGVEDQYF. CDR3 nucleotide sequence: TGCAGCGTTGGGGTGGAGGACCAGTACTTC.